Following are 20 T cell receptor beta chains from one sample sequenced in a study of CD8 T cells in Susac syndrome. Reverse transcription of about 0.5 to 1 ug RNA used random hexamers. One entry per CDR3 protein, called by TCRdb with MiXCR from the immunoSEQ multiplex PCR reads. The sample gives roughly 110,000 distinct CDR3 sequences, around 90% of which show up once; about 0.15% is in the top ten. The sequenced material came from CD4+ T cells from PBMCs. Source of these receptors: a human donor in good health.

This rearrangement joins TRBV9 to TRBJ1-6, with unresolved D. Germline V gene lookup returns CDR1 SGDLS and CDR2 YYNGEE. V dropped 2 bases and J dropped 2 bases, with 11 bases sitting between them. This CDR3 is built from 16 residues. The chain's CDR3 is CASSVGPGTYNSPLHF. CDR3 nucleotides: TGTGCCAGCAGCGTTGGCCCTGGAACCTATAATTCACCCCTCCACTTT.

This rearrangement joins TRBV20-1 to TRBJ2-7, with 7 bases that match TRBD2. V shed 0 bases and J 4 bases; nucleotides not matched to a gene: 3. The CDR3 runs 13 residues. CDR1 is DFQATT, CDR2 SNEGSKA, per germline (reference sequence). CDR3 in DNA: TGCAGTGCTAGAGAGGCTAGCGGATACGAGCAGTACTTC. Translated: CSAREASGYEQYF.

The chain is built from TRBV6-2 or TRBV6-3 and TRBJ1-5, with D unclear. The V gene's germline CDR1 is MNHEY and CDR2 SVGEGT. V was cut by 4 bases and J by 1 base, with 8 bases left in between. This CDR3 contains 14 residues. The CDR3 DNA reads as TGTGCCAGCAGTTGGACCGAAAGCAATCAGCCCCAGCATTTT. Protein product: CASSWTESNQPQHF.

This chain joins TRBV29-1 and TRBJ1-2; D remains unclear. Trimming stripped 2 bases from V and 2 bases from J, with 9 bases between. This CDR3 spans 13 amino acids. CDR1 and CDR2 (germline): SQVTM, ANQGSEA. CDR3 sequence: CSVERNDNYGYTF. CDR3 nucleotides: TGCAGCGTTGAAAGGAACGACAACTATGGCTACACCTTC. The variable domain in full, completed from reference TRBV29-1 and TRBJ1-2, reads SAVISQKPSRDICQRGTSLTIQCQVDSQVTMMFWYRQQPGQSLTLIATANQGSEATYESGFVIDKFPISRPNLTFSTLTVSNMSPEDSSIYLCSVERNDNYGYTFGSGTRLTVV.

The chain carries TRBV7-9 and TRBJ1-2, with D hard to call. V was cut by 1 base and J by 0 bases, with 9 bases left in between. The germline V gene has CDR1 SEHNR and CDR2 FQNEAQ (reference sequence). This CDR3 comprises 15 residues. DNA for the CDR3: TGTGCCAGCAGCTTAGACACAATCGCTAACTATGGCTACACCTTC. Its protein product is CASSLDTIANYGYTF.

This chain connects TRBV14 to TRBJ2-7, with 10 bases identical to TRBD1. The CDR3 is 14 amino acids. Germline V CDR1 and CDR2: SGHDN, FVKESK. The junction had 3 bases not matched to a gene; V was cut back by 4 bases and J by 3 bases. CDR3 sequence reads: CASSLTGGHYEQYF. The CDR3 nucleotides read TGTGCCAGCAGCCTGACAGGGGGCCACTACGAGCAGTACTTC.

The rearrangement uses TRBV13 and TRBJ1-1; D call uncertain. This CDR3 has 11 residues. Trimming removed 5 bases from V and 7 bases from J, with 8 bases in between. Per germline, CDR1 PRHDT and CDR2 FYEKMQ (reference sequence). CDR3 nucleotides: TGTGCCAGCAGCCGCGCCAGTGAAGCTTTCTTT. Its protein is CASSRASEAFF.

The chain's CDR3 is CSASGAGGGYTF. CDR3 DNA: TGCAGTGCTAGTGGGGCAGGGGGTGGCTACACCTTC. The J gene is TRBJ1-2, the V gene TRBV20-1; 7 bases map to TRBD1. With 3 bases clipped from V and 7 bases from J, the junction kept 5 bases outside the gene matches. This CDR3 has 12 residues. Germline V lookup: CDR1 DFQATT, CDR2 SNEGSKA (reference sequence).

The CDR3 protein is CASSSLAGGEQFF. CDR3 DNA: TGTGCCAGCAGTTCGCTAGCGGGAGGGGAGCAGTTCTTC. This sequence joins TRBV12-3 or TRBV12-4 and TRBJ2-1; 12 positions match TRBD2. The length of the CDR3 is 13 residues. The trim removed 4 bases at V and 10 bases at J, leaving 2 bases unmatched.

The rearrangement links TRBV12-3 or TRBV12-4 to TRBJ2-5; D is tentatively TRBD1 or TRBD2 (5 bases each). With 5 bases removed from V and 4 bases from J, the gap between germline ends came to 20 bases. The CDR3 extends over 16 amino acids. The chain's CDR3 is CASSLPGPSFRETQYF. CDR3 DNA: TGTGCCAGCAGTCTTCCGGGACCCTCGTTCCGAGAGACCCAGTACTTC.

V and J are TRBV4-2 and TRBJ1-1; D gene uncertain. Germline lookup yields CDR1 LGHNA and CDR2 YNFKEQ. The germline V and J ends were trimmed by 0 bases and 8 bases, with 16 bases remaining between them. This CDR3 region has 15 residues. This CDR3 reads CASSQDLAWTGEAFF. DNA of the CDR3: TGTGCCAGCAGCCAAGACTTAGCGTGGACTGGAGAAGCTTTCTTT.

The V and J genes are TRBV2 and TRBJ2-3; D remains ambiguous. V dropped 6 bases and J dropped 6 bases, with 16 bases sitting between them. From germline, CDR1 is SNHLY and CDR2 FYNNEI. This CDR3 is built from 14 residues. The CDR3 coding sequence is TGTGCCAGCAGACAAGGAACTATCTCCGATACGCAGTATTTT. Protein product: CASRQGTISDTQYF.

The chain carries TRBV3-1 and TRBJ2-1; 8 positions match TRBD2. After removal of 3 bases from V and 2 bases from J, the junction contained 6 bases not matched to a gene. Per germline, CDR1 LGHDT and CDR2 YNNKEL (reference sequence). The CDR3 covers 16 residues. For the CDR3, the DNA is TGTGCCAGCAGCCAGGATTCGGGGGGGCCCTACAATGAGCAGTTCTTC. It yields the protein CASSQDSGGPYNEQFF.

V and J are TRBV3-1 and TRBJ2-1, with D possibly being TRBD1 (6 bases). V was pared by 4 bases and J by 0 bases, with 10 bases between. This CDR3 contains 15 residues. Germline-derived CDR1 and CDR2 are LGHDT and YNNKEL (reference sequence). DNA for the CDR3: TGTGCCAGCAGCCCCACAGGGAGCTCCTACAATGAGCAGTTCTTC. It is translated as CASSPTGSSYNEQFF.

In the case of this clonotype: Compared with germline, one end of the junction differs, possibly owing to a read error. As DNA, the CDR3 is TGTGCCACCTCAGGACAGGGAGGAATGAACACTGAAGCTTTCTTT. Amino acids: CATSGQGGMNTEAFF. The chain joins TRBV18 to TRBJ1-1, with TRBD1 identical over 8 bases. This CDR3 contains 15 residues. Germline V gene sequence: CDR1 KGHSH, CDR2 LQKENI.

The chain joins TRBV24-1 to TRBJ2-3; 9 bases fit TRBD1. Germline lookup yields CDR1 KGHDR and CDR2 SFDVKD. V was pared by 3 bases and J by 7 bases, with 7 bases of the junction left unmatched. The CDR3 consists of 15 residues. In DNA, the CDR3 is TGTGCCACCAGTGATCCGGGACAGGGTTGGAATACGCAGTATTTT. It translates to CATSDPGQGWNTQYF.

The chain employs TRBV5-6 and TRBJ1-2; 10 bases fit TRBD1. The germline V gene encodes CDR1 SGHDT and CDR2 YYEEEE. The CDR3 totals 15 residues. The V and J ends lost 4 bases and 4 bases, in that order; junction bases with no gene match: 7. This CDR3 reads CASSPRDRGGYGYTF. CDR3 nucleotides: TGTGCCAGCAGCCCCCGGGACAGGGGAGGCTATGGCTACACCTTC. The variable domain in full, with the rest retrieved from reference TRBV5-6 and TRBJ1-2, is DAGVTQSPTHLIKTRGQQVTLRCSPKSGHDTVSWYQQALGQGPQFIFQYYEEEERQRGNFPDRFSGHQFPNYSSELNVNALLLGDSALYLCASSPRDRGGYGYTFGSGTRLTVV.

In DNA form, the CDR3 reads TGTGCCAGCAGCCCGCCGGGGCGACAGCCCCAGCATTTT. Amino acid sequence: CASSPPGRQPQHF. The chain links TRBV7-2 to TRBJ1-5; D might be TRBD1 (5 bases). The CDR3 is 13 residues long. CDR1 and CDR2 from the germline V gene are SGHTA and FQGNSA. The V end was cut by 5 bases, the J end by 7 bases, with 12 bases between.

This sequence joins TRBV29-1 and TRBJ1-1; no firm D call. Trimming stripped 8 bases from V and 1 base from J, with 8 bases between. CDR3 size: 11 residues. Germline loops: CDR1 SQVTM, CDR2 ANQGSEA. CDR3 sequence reads: CSTTGNTEAFF. The CDR3 bases are TGCAGCACTACCGGGAACACTGAAGCTTTCTTT.

The V gene is TRBV20-1, the J gene TRBJ1-2; D is uncertain. This CDR3 is 12 amino acids long. Trimming took off 0 bases at V and 4 bases at J, with 6 bases between the two ends. Looked up from germline, CDR1 is DFQATT and CDR2 is SNEGSKA (reference sequence). DNA for the CDR3: TGCAGTGCTAGAGATCTGGGCTATGGCTACACCTTC. Its protein is CSARDLGYGYTF.